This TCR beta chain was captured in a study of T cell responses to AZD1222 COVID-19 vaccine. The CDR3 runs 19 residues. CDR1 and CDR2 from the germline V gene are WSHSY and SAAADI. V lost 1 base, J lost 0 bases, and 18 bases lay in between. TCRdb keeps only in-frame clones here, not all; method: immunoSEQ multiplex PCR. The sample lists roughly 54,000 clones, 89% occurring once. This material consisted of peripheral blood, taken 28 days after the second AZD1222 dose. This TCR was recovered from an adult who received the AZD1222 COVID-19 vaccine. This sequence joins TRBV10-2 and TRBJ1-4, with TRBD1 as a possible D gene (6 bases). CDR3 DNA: TGCGCCAGCAGTGAGTTGTACAGGGAACCAGGGGCAACTAATGAAAAACTGTTTTTT. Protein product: CASSELYREPGATNEKLFF.